One and the same sample provided the 13 T cell receptor beta chains below, sequenced in a study of graft-versus-host responses after intestinal transplantation. Their cognate antigens are unknown. This table comes from immunoSEQ multiplex PCR, and its TCRdb copy is limited to in-frame clones, with some not included. In the table there are some 130,000 clones, 85% to 95% of which are singletons. The source material was unstimulated CD4+ T cells sorted from spleen or lymph node cells, sampled before intestinal transplant. These TCRs come from a human donor who received an intestinal transplant.

There are a few counts of this clone. The chain joins TRBV10-1 to TRBJ2-7, with 9 bases that match TRBD1. The J segment lost 4 bases and the V segment lost 3 bases, leaving 1 base of the junction unmatched. This CDR3 has 13 amino acids. The germline V gene has CDR1 WNHNN and CDR2 SYGVQD (reference sequence). Written as DNA, the CDR3 is TGCGCCAGCAGTGACGGGACAGGGTACGAGCAGTACTTC. Protein sequence: CASSDGTGYEQYF.

Worth noting for this clone: The junction and the germline gene differ at one end; a read error may be behind it. At the DNA level, this CDR3 is encoded by other sequences in the same sample as well. The chain is built from TRBV29-1 and TRBJ2-7; no firm D call. The CDR3 sequence is 11 residues long. Germline V gene data show CDR1 as SQVTM and CDR2 as ANQGSEA. The CDR3 DNA follows: TGCAGGGTTGAGGCGGCATACGAGCAGTACTTC. It codes for CRVEAAYEQYF.

The chain carries TRBV19 and TRBJ2-1; TRBD2 matches at 10 bases. The CDR3 spans 19 residues. Germline CDR1 is LNHDA and CDR2 is SQIVND (reference sequence). The junction had 15 bases not matched to a gene; V was cut back by 4 bases and J by 3 bases. The CDR3, as DNA: TGTGCCAGTAGTAGGGGCGGGGCTAGCGGGGGTCTTGGCTACAATGAGCAGTTCTTC. Amino acids: CASSRGGASGGLGYNEQFF. The full variable domain, rest sourced from reference TRBV19 and TRBJ2-1, is DGGITQSPKYLFRKEGQNVTLSCEQNLNHDAMYWYRQDPGQGLRLIYYSQIVNDFQKGDIAEGYSVSREKKESFPLTVTSAQKNPTAFYLCASSRGGASGGLGYNEQFFGPGTRLTVL.

This clone appeared once. This chain joins TRBV27 and TRBJ2-1; TRBD1 matches 7 bases. Germline CDR1 reads MNHEY; CDR2 reads SMNVEV (reference sequence). This CDR3 spans 15 amino acids. The V segment lost 2 bases and the J segment 8 bases; nucleotides outside the gene matches: 9. This CDR3 is CASSLSGTARYEQFF. CDR3 sequence (DNA): TGTGCCAGCAGTTTAAGTGGGACAGCCCGGTATGAGCAGTTCTTC.

V gene TRBV4-1 combines with J gene TRBJ1-2; 7 bases are a match to TRBD1. V was pared by 1 base and J by 6 bases, with 11 bases of the junction left unmatched. Germline V gene sequence: CDR1 MGHRA, CDR2 YSYEKL. CDR3 length: 16 residues. The DNA for the CDR3 is TGCGCCAGCAGCCAAGTCCCTGCGACAGGGCGGGATGGCTACACCTTC. It translates to CASSQVPATGRDGYTF.

The rearrangement joins TRBV10-3 to TRBJ1-1; no firm D call. Trimming cost V 4 bases and J 0 bases, with 12 bases left between them. CDR3 length equals 15 residues. Germline lookup yields CDR1 ENHRY and CDR2 SYGVKD. In DNA, the CDR3 is TGTGCCATCAGTGGCCCCGAGGGCATGAACACTGAAGCTTTCTTT. Translation gives CAISGPEGMNTEAFF.

With respect to this clone: Other DNA sequences in the sample encode the same CDR3. The chain is built from TRBV15 and TRBJ2-5; D tentatively reads TRBD1 or TRBD2 (5 bases each). This CDR3 is built from 13 residues. With 1 base removed from V and 3 bases from J, the gap between germline ends came to 6 bases. Germline-derived CDR1 and CDR2 are LNHNV and YYDKDF (reference sequence). Here the CDR3 reads CATSRGGEETQYF. CDR3 nucleotide sequence: TGTGCCACCAGCAGAGGAGGGGAAGAGACCCAGTACTTC.

The chain carries TRBV6-5 and TRBJ2-5; D unresolved. Germline CDR1 reads MNHEY; CDR2 reads SVGAGI. This CDR3 spans 15 amino acids. The V and J ends lost 0 bases and 7 bases respectively, with 15 bases between them. CDR3 DNA sequence: TGTGCCAGCAGTTACTCGATCTTGGAAGATTGGACCCAGTACTTC. Its translation: CASSYSILEDWTQYF.

The sample holds one count of this clone. The J gene is TRBJ2-2, the V gene TRBV9; 8 bases are a match to TRBD1. CDR1 SGDLS and CDR2 YYNGEE come from the germline V gene. This CDR3 is built from 14 residues. Trimming cost V 2 bases and J 4 bases; bases outside gene matches: 1. The CDR3 DNA reads as TGTGCCAGCAGCGTGGGGACAGGCACCGGGGAGCTGTTTTTT. Amino acid sequence: CASSVGTGTGELFF.

This clone was seen only a few times. The chain has TRBV5-4 and TRBJ2-7; 7 bases map to TRBD1. Trimming at V came to 7 bases and at J to 5 bases, leaving 6 bases not matched to a gene. Germline lookup yields CDR1 SGHNT and CDR2 YYREEE (reference sequence). The CDR3 is 12 amino acids. CDR3 loop: CASGNRGNEQYF. Written as DNA, the CDR3 is TGTGCCAGCGGAAACAGGGGTAACGAGCAGTACTTC.

This sequence joins TRBV6-1 and TRBJ2-3, with D uncertain. V was trimmed by 3 bases and J by 2 bases, leaving 12 bases between them. There are 15 residues in the CDR3. Germline V CDR1 and CDR2: MNHNS, SASEGT. The CDR3, as DNA: TGTGCCAGCAGTGACAGGTGGAGACTCACAGATACGCAGTATTTT. As protein: CASSDRWRLTDTQYF.

This chain links TRBV5-6 with TRBJ1-6; D perhaps matches TRBD1 (5 bases). This CDR3 has 15 residues. Per germline, CDR1 SGHDT and CDR2 YYEEEE. Trimming took off 2 bases at V and 7 bases at J, with 13 bases between the two ends. The CDR3 coding sequence is TGTGCCAGCAGCTTACCGTCAGGGCTGAATTCACCCCTCCACTTT. Translating it yields CASSLPSGLNSPLHF.

This chain uses TRBV7-9 with TRBJ1-2; unclear D gene. Germline CDR1 is SEHNR and CDR2 is FQNEAQ (reference sequence). This CDR3 comprises 11 residues. With 2 bases removed from V and 4 bases from J, the gap between germline ends came to 2 bases. The DNA for the CDR3 is TGTGCCAGCAGCTTAACCTATGGCTACACCTTC. It specifies CASSLTYGYTF.